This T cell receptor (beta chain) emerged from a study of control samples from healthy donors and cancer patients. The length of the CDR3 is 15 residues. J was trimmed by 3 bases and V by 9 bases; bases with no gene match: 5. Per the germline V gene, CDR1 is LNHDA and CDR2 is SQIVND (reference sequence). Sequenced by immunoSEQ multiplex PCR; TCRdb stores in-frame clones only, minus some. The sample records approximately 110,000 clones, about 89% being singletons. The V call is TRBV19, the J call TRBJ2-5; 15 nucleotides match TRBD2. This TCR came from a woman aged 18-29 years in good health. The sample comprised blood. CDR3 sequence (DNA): TGTGCCAGCCACGGGACTAGCGGGGGGAAAGAGACCCAGTACTTC. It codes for CASHGTSGGKETQYF. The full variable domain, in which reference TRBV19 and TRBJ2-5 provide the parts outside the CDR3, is DGGITQSPKYLFRKEGQNVTLSCEQNLNHDAMYWYRQDPGQGLRLIYYSQIVNDFQKGDIAEGYSVSREKKESFPLTVTSAQKNPTAFYLCASHGTSGGKETQYFGPGTRLLVL.